Given below is one T cell receptor (beta chain) in context. In the original analysis: Reference gene primer amplification gave estimated nucleated cell counts. Sequencing used immunoSEQ multiplex PCR; TCRdb keeps in-frame clones, though not all of them. The DNA was the basis for D and trimming; V, J and clone size are from that table. The table has about 7,200 clones, approximately 88% seen once. This specimen belongs to a study of blood T cell repertoires in COVID-19. The overall study: The samples span acute and convalescent COVID-19 from the United States, Italy and Spain. From T cells, B-cell-depleted T cells, or PBMCs came the material, which was cDNA or gDNA.

The CDR3 runs to 14 residues. V lost 2 bases and J lost 2, with 9 bases in between. Germline V gene data show CDR1 as MNHEY and CDR2 as SMNVEV (reference sequence). This sequence originates from a human donor in a cohort sampled during active COVID-19. This chain joins TRBV27 and TRBJ2-5; the D gene is possibly TRBD1 (6 bases). The sample comprised peripheral blood. Here the CDR3 DNA reads TGTGCCAGCAGTTTAAACAGGGTACAAGAGACCCAGTACTTC. This gives the protein CASSLNRVQETQYF.